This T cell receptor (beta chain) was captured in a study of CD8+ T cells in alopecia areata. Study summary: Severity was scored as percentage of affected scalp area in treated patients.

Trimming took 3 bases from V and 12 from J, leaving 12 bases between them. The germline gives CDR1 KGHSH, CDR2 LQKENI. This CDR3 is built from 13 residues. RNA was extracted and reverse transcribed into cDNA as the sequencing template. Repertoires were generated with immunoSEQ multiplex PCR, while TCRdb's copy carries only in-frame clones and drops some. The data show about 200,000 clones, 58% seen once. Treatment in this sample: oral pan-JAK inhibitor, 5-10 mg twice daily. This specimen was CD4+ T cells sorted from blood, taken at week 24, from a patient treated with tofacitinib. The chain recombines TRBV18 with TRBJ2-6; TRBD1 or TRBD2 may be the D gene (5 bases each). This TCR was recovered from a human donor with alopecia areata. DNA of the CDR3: TGTGCCAGCTCACCCTCCCGGGGCTCCGTCCTGACTTTC. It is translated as CASSPSRGSVLTF.